A single sample is the source of the 18 T cell receptor beta chains below, sequenced in a study of technical replicates of blood from a handful of donors. The table came from immunoSEQ multiplex PCR; TCRdb's copy has only in-frame clones and leaves some out. The sample lists tens of thousands of clones, approximately 96% occurring once. The sequencing sample was made of T cells isolated from PBMCs. The receptors derive from a human donor in good health.

This rearrangement joins TRBV5-1 to TRBJ2-7, with D perhaps TRBD2 (6 bases). Germline V gene data show CDR1 as SGHRS and CDR2 as YFSETQ. The CDR3 has 13 amino acids. The V end lost 4 bases, the J end lost 5 bases, and 13 bases lay between the germline ends. This CDR3 reads CASSLAAGDEQYF. The DNA of the CDR3 is TGCGCCAGCAGCCTGGCAGCGGGCGACGAGCAGTACTTC.

This clone was counted between two and nine times. The chain links TRBV4-1 to TRBJ1-1; 7 bases line up with TRBD1. Germline CDR1 MGHRA, CDR2 YSYEKL. CDR3 size: 15 residues. J lost 6 bases, V lost 4 bases, and 11 bases had no gene match. CDR3 region: CASSPIETGQPEAFF. The CDR3 DNA reads TGCGCCAGCAGCCCAATAGAGACAGGGCAACCTGAAGCTTTCTTT.

This rearrangement joins TRBV4-1 to TRBJ2-1; no firm D call. The V gene lost 4 bases and the J gene lost 8 bases, with 15 bases spanning the gap. Germline V gene lookup returns CDR1 MGHRA and CDR2 YSYEKL. CDR3 length equals 14 residues. DNA of the CDR3: TGCGCCAGCAGCCCCCCCGGCGGAATGGATGAGCAGTTCTTC. It yields the protein CASSPPGGMDEQFF.

J is TRBJ1-1 and V is TRBV5-1, with D maybe TRBD1 (5 bases). In germline, CDR1 is SGHRS, CDR2 YFSETQ. Trimming shortened V by 2 bases and J by 0 bases, and 8 bases separated the two germline ends. The CDR3 contains 14 residues. CDR3 bases: TGCGCCAGCAGCTTCGGGGGGGTGAACACTGAAGCTTTCTTT. It specifies CASSFGGVNTEAFF. Full variable domain (remainder filled in from reference TRBV5-1 and TRBJ1-1): KAGVTQTPRYLIKTRGQQVTLSCSPISGHRSVSWYQQTPGQGLQFLFEYFSETQRNKGNFPGRFSGRQFSNSRSEMNVSTLELGDSALYLCASSFGGVNTEAFFGQGTRLTVV.

J is TRBJ1-3 and V is TRBV30, with D unclear. This CDR3 comprises 14 residues. Germline values: CDR1 GTSNPN, CDR2 SVGIG (reference sequence). Trimming removed 2 bases at V and 1 base at J, with 9 bases between. The CDR3: CAWSPGGSGNTIYF. CDR3 coding DNA: TGTGCCTGGAGTCCCGGCGGTTCTGGAAACACCATATATTTT.

This clone was seen just once. The chain combines TRBV18 with TRBJ2-7; D not certain. The CDR3 contains 14 residues. Trimming shortened V by 1 base and J by 0 bases, and 7 bases separated the two germline ends. Looked up from germline, CDR1 is KGHSH and CDR2 is LQKENI. Here the CDR3 reads CASSPRSDSYEQYF. The CDR3 DNA reads as TGTGCCAGCTCACCACGGTCAGACTCCTACGAGCAGTACTTC.

V usage is TRBV9 and J usage is TRBJ2-3; 13 bases line up with TRBD2. Germline V gene data show CDR1 as SGDLS and CDR2 as YYNGEE. The CDR3 has 15 amino acids. With V trimmed by 3 bases and J by 4 bases, 2 bases remained unmatched. The chain's CDR3 is CASSEGTSGADTQYF. The CDR3 coding sequence is TGTGCCAGCAGCGAGGGGACTAGCGGGGCAGATACGCAGTATTTT. Looking up the rest from reference TRBV9 and TRBJ2-3 gives the full variable domain: DSGVTQTPKHLITATGQRVTLRCSPRSGDLSVYWYQQSLDQGLQFLIQYYNGEERAKGNILERFSAQQFPDLHSELNLSSLELGDSALYFCASSEGTSGADTQYFGPGTRLTVL.

This clone occurred once. This chain connects TRBV5-4 to TRBJ2-7; 7 positions match TRBD1. Germline V CDR1 and CDR2: SGHNT, YYREEE (reference sequence). The CDR3 contains 17 residues. Unmatched junction bases numbered 14, after V lost 3 bases and J lost 2 bases. CDR3 protein: CASSSKLSRDRTYEQYF. The CDR3 region has the DNA TGTGCCAGCAGCTCGAAACTAAGCCGGGACAGAACCTACGAGCAGTACTTC.

This rearrangement joins TRBV6-5 to TRBJ2-5; D gene uncertain. V was cut by 8 bases and J by 4 bases, with 17 bases left in between. Per germline, CDR1 MNHEY and CDR2 SVGAGI. CDR3 size: 14 residues. The CDR3 nucleotides read TGTGCCAGCTCTTCCCCACAGTCCATAGAGACCCAGTACTTC. Its translation: CASSSPQSIETQYF.

The rearrangement uses TRBV5-4 and TRBJ1-3; D remains unclear. Per germline, CDR1 SGHNT and CDR2 YYREEE (reference sequence). V was pared by 7 bases and J by 8 bases, with 22 bases between. This CDR3 has 15 amino acids. The CDR3 DNA reads TGTGCCAGCTCCGTGGCGCCAGGACCCGGGGACACCATATATTTT. Its translation is CASSVAPGPGDTIYF.

The chain joins TRBV4-1 to TRBJ1-4, with no clear D. The V end lost 6 bases, the J end lost 0 bases, and 11 bases lay between the germline ends. The CDR3 has 15 residues. CDR1 is MGHRA, CDR2 YSYEKL, per germline. For the CDR3, the DNA is TGCGCCAGCAGTCTCGCAGTTGCAACTAATGAAAAACTGTTTTTT. Residues: CASSLAVATNEKLFF.

The chain employs TRBV19 and TRBJ2-7; no definite D call. The CDR3 spans 13 residues. V was pared by 3 bases and J by 0 bases, with 6 bases between. CDR1 and CDR2 (germline): LNHDA, SQIVND (reference sequence). CDR3 in amino acids: CASSMYGSYEQYF. In DNA, the CDR3 is TGTGCCAGTAGTATGTACGGCTCCTACGAGCAGTACTTC.

The CDR3 loop reads CASSYSISGDQPQHF. The CDR3 DNA reads TGTGCCAGCAGTTACTCGATTTCCGGGGATCAGCCCCAGCATTTT. V is TRBV6-5 and J is TRBJ1-5; D is ambiguous. Trimming stripped 0 bases from V and 5 bases from J, with 11 bases between. This CDR3 has 15 residues. Germline loops: CDR1 MNHEY, CDR2 SVGAGI.

V gene TRBV2 combines with J gene TRBJ2-6, with 8 bases matching TRBD1. The CDR3 length is 17 residues. Germline CDR1 and CDR2: SNHLY and FYNNEI. The trim removed 7 bases at V and 0 bases at J, leaving 8 bases unmatched. The CDR3 nucleotides read TGTGCCAGCACACCTGGGACAGGCATCTCTGGGGCCAACGTCCTGACTTTC. It codes for CASTPGTGISGANVLTF. The full variable domain, completed using reference TRBV2 and TRBJ2-6, is EPEVTQTPSHQVTQMGQEVILRCVPISNHLYFYWYRQILGQKVEFLVSFYNNEISEKSEIFDDQFSVERPDGSNFTLKIRSTKLEDSAMYFCASTPGTGISGANVLTFGAGSRLTVL.

The chain uses TRBV28 and TRBJ2-7; the D gene is possibly TRBD1 (6 bases). Germline V lookup: CDR1 MDHEN, CDR2 SYDVKM. The CDR3 consists of 15 residues. V was clipped by 3 bases and J by 2 bases, with 14 bases between them. The CDR3 reads CASSFRDRFTYEQYF. The CDR3 nucleotides read TGTGCCAGCAGTTTCCGAGACAGGTTTACCTACGAGCAGTACTTC.

CDR3 loop: CASSYLAGRPEEQYF. DNA of the CDR3: TGTGCCAGCAGTTACCTAGCGGGACGACCGGAAGAGCAGTACTTC. The gene calls are TRBV6-5 and TRBJ2-7; 9 bases fit TRBD2. CDR1 is MNHEY and CDR2 is SVGAGI in the germline V gene. This CDR3 is built from 15 residues. The ends lost 2 bases at V and 7 bases at J; junction bases unmatched: 9.

The gene calls are TRBV11-3 and TRBJ1-1; the D is unclear. Germline CDR1 reads SGHNT; CDR2 reads YENEEA. CDR3 length equals 18 residues. V was pared by 5 bases and J by 2 bases, with 24 bases between. CDR3 amino acids: CASSAVGRMVVLNTEAFF. Written as DNA, the CDR3 is TGTGCCAGCAGCGCAGTGGGGAGGATGGTGGTTCTAAACACTGAAGCTTTCTTT. Supplemented by reference TRBV11-3 and TRBJ1-1, the full variable domain reads EAGVVQSPRYKIIEKKQPVAFWCNPISGHNTLYWYLQNLGQGPELLIRYENEEAVDDSQLPKDRFSAERLKGVDSTLKIQPAELGDSAVYLCASSAVGRMVVLNTEAFFGQGTRLTVV.

V usage is TRBV7-6 and J usage is TRBJ1-2; 10 bases fit TRBD1. V was clipped by 2 bases and J by 1 base; unmatched bases: 16. Germline V gives CDR1 SGHVS, CDR2 FNYEAQ. The CDR3 runs to 20 residues. The chain's CDR3 is CASSLSRYTWTGGINYGYTF. In DNA, the CDR3 is TGTGCCAGCAGCTTATCCCGATACACCTGGACAGGGGGAATTAACTATGGCTACACCTTC.